This TCR beta chain was captured in a study of blood T cell repertoires in COVID-19. Study in general: Samples came from the United States, Italy and Spain, spanning acute and convalescent COVID-19. PBMCs, B-cell-depleted T cells, or T cells were the source of the cDNA or gDNA that made up the material.

Original methodology: How many nucleated cells were present was estimated from reference gene primer amplification. TCRdb keeps only in-frame clones here, not all; method: immunoSEQ multiplex PCR. Clone size and V and J calls were adopted from that table, with D and trimming inferred from the DNA. The table includes around 130,000 clones, about 87% detected once. Germline loops: CDR1 LGHDT, CDR2 YNNKEL (reference sequence). CDR3 length: 13 amino acids. The V and J ends lost 0 bases and 11 bases respectively, with 13 bases between them. This TCR was recovered from an older woman with acute or convalescent COVID-19. The chain has TRBV3-1 (or the pseudogene TRBV3-2) and TRBJ1-1, with TRBD1 as a possible D gene (5 bases). Source material: peripheral blood. CDR3 amino acids: CASSQERGQWAFF. CDR3 nucleotide sequence: TGTGCCAGCAGCCAAGAAAGGGGCCAGTGGGCTTTCTTT.